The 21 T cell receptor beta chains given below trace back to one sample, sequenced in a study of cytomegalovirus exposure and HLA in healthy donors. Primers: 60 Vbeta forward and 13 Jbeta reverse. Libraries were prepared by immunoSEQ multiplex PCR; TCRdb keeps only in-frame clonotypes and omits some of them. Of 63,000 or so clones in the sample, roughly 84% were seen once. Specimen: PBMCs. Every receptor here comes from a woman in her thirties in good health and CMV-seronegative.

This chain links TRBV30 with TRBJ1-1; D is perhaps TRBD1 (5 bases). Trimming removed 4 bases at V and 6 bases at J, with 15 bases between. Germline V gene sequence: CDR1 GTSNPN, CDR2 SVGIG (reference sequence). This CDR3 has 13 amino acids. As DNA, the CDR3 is TGTGCCTGGATCGGATCAGGGACTTCTGAAGCTTTCTTT. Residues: CAWIGSGTSEAFF.

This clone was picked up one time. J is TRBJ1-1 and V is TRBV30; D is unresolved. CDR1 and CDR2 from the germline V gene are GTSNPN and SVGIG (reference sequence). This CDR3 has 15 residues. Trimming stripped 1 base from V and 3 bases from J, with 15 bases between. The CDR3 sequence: CAWSGYSGGHTEAFF. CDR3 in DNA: TGTGCCTGGAGTGGTTATTCCGGTGGGCACACTGAAGCTTTCTTT.

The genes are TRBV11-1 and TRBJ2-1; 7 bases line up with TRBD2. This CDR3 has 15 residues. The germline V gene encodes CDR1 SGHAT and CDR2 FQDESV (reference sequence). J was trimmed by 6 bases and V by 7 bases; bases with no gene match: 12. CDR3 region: CASTPAGLMVNEQFF. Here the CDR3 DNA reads TGTGCCAGCACCCCAGCGGGACTGATGGTCAATGAGCAGTTCTTC. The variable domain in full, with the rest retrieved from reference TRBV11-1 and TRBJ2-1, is EAEVAQSPRYKITEKSQAVAFWCDPISGHATLYWYRQILGQGPELLVQFQDESVVDDSQLPKDRFSAERLKGVDSTLKIQPAELGDSAMYLCASTPAGLMVNEQFFGPGTRLTVL.

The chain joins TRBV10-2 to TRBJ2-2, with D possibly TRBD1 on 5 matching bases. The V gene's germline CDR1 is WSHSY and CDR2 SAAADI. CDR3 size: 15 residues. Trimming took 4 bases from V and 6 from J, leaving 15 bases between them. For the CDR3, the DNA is TGCGCCAGCAGTGTCTCAGGGCCTGGGGCCGGGGAGCTGTTTTTT. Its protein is CASSVSGPGAGELFF.

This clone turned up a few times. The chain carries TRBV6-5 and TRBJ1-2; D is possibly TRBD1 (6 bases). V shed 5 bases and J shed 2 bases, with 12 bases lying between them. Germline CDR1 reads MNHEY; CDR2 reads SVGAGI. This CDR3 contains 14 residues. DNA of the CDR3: TGTGCCAGCAGTAAACAGGGATACAACTATGGCTACACCTTC. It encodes CASSKQGYNYGYTF.

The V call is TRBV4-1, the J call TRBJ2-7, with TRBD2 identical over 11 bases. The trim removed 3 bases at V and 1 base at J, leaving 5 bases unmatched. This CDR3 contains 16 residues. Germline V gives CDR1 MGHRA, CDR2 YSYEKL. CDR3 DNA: TGCGCCAGCAGCCACTACGCTAGCGGGGGGTCCTACGAGCAGTACTTC. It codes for CASSHYASGGSYEQYF.

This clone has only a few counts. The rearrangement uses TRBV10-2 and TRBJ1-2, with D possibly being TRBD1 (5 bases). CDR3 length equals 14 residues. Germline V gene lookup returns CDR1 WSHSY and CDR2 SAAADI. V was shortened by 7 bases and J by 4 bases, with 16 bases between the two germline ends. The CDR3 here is CASTGRRGSYGYTF. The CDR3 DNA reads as TGCGCCAGCACCGGAAGGAGGGGAAGCTATGGCTACACCTTC.

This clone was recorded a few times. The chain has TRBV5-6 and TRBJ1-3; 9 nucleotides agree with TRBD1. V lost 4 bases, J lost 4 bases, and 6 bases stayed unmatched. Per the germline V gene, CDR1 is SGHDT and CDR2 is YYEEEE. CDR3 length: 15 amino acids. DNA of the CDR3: TGTGCCAGCAGCCCAGACAGGGGGTACGGAAACACCATATATTTT. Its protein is CASSPDRGYGNTIYF.

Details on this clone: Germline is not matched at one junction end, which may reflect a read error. The CDR3 spells CSSSSLEAGTEAFF. The DNA for the CDR3 is TGTTCCAGCAGCTCTCTGGAGGCGGGGACTGAAGCTTTCTTT. This rearrangement joins TRBV7-9 to TRBJ1-1; no reliable D call. This CDR3 is 14 amino acids long. Germline V gene lookup returns CDR1 SEHNR and CDR2 FQNEAQ (reference sequence).

CDR3 nucleotide sequence: TGTGCCAGCAGCTTGGAATTGGGGCTCCGGGGGACTGAAGCTTTCTTT. It translates to CASSLELGLRGTEAFF. The chain has TRBV5-6 and TRBJ1-1, with D tentatively TRBD1 (5 bases). This CDR3 comprises 16 residues. CDR1 SGHDT and CDR2 YYEEEE come from the germline V gene. V was shortened by 0 bases and J by 5 bases, with 17 bases between the two germline ends.

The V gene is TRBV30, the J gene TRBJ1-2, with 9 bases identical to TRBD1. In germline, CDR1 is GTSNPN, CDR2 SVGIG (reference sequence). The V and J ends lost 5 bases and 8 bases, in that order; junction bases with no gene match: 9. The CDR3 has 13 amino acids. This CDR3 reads CAWDLGQGRGYTF. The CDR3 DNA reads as TGTGCCTGGGATCTCGGACAGGGGAGAGGCTACACCTTC.

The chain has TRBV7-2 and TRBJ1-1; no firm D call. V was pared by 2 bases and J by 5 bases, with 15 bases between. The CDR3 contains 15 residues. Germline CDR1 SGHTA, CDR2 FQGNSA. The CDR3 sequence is CASSLRRGVGTEAFF. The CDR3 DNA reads TGTGCCAGCAGCTTAAGGCGCGGGGTTGGAACTGAAGCTTTCTTT.

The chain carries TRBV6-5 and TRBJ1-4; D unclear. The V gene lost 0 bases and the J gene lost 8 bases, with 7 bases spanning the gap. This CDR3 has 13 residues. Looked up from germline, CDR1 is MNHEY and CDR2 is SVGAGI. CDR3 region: CASSYSIEEKLFF. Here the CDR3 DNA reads TGTGCCAGCAGTTACTCGATAGAAGAAAAACTGTTTTTT.

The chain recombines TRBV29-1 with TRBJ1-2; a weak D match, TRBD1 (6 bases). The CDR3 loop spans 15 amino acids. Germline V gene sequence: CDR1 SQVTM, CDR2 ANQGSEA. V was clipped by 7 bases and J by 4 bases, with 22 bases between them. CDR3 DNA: TGCAGCGCCCCGATCGACATTAGGGGGTCCTATGGCTACACCTTC. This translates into CSAPIDIRGSYGYTF.

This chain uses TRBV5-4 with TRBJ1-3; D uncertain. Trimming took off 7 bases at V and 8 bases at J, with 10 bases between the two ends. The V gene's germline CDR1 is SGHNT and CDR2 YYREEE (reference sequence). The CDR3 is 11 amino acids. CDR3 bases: TGTGCCAGCGGCTCGGGAGACACCATATATTTT. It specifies CASGSGDTIYF.

CDR3 DNA sequence: TGTGCCAGCAGCGTAGGACAGGGGAAGAGGTTCCACGAGCAGTACTTC. Its translation is CASSVGQGKRFHEQYF. This chain connects TRBV9 to TRBJ2-7; 8 bases match TRBD1. Germline CDR1 SGDLS, CDR2 YYNGEE. CDR3 length: 16 residues. V lost 0 bases, J lost 5 bases, and 10 bases stayed unmatched.

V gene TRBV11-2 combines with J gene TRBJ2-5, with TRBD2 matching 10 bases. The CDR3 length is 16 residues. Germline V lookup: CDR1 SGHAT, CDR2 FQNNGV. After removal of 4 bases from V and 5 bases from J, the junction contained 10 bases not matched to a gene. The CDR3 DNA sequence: TGTGCCAGCAGCTCCATTCCTGGAGCGGGGGGGGAGACCCAGTACTTC. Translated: CASSSIPGAGGETQYF. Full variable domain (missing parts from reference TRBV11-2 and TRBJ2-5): EAGVAQSPRYKIIEKRQSVAFWCNPISGHATLYWYQQILGQGPKLLIQFQNNGVVDDSQLPKDRFSAERLKGVDSTLKIQPAKLEDSAVYLCASSSIPGAGGETQYFGPGTRLLVL.

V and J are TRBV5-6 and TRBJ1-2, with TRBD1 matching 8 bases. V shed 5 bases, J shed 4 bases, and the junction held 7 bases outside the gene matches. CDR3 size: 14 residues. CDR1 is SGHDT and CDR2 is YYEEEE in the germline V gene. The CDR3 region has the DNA TGTGCCAGCAGACCCGGACAGGGAGGCTATGGCTACACCTTC. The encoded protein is CASRPGQGGYGYTF.

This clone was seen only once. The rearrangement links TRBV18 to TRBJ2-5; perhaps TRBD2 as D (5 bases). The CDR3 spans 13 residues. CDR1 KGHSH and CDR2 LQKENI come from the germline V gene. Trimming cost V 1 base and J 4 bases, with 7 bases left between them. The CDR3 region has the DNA TGTGCCAGCTCACCACACGAGGGAGAGACCCAGTACTTC. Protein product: CASSPHEGETQYF.

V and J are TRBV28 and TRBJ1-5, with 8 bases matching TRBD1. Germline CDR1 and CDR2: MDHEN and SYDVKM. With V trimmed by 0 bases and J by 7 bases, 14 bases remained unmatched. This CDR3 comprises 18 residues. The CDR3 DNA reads TGTGCCAGCAGTTTATGGGCAGGGGGCCCTCTTTGGCAACAGCCCCAGCATTTT. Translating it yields CASSLWAGGPLWQQPQHF.

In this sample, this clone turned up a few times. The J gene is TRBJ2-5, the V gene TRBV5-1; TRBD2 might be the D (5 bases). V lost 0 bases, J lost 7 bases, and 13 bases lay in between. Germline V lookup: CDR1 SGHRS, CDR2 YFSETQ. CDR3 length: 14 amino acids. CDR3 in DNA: TGCGCCAGCAGCTTGGCGGAGGCTGTTACGACCCAGTACTTC. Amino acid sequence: CASSLAEAVTTQYF.